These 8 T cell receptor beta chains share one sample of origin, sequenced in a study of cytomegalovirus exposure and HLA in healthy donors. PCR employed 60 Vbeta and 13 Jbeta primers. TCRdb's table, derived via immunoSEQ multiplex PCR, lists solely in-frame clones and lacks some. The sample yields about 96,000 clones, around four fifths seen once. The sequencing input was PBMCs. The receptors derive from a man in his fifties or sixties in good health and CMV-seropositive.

As DNA, the CDR3 is TGTGCCAGCAGTTTGGAGGGGACCCGGTGGGAGACCCAGTACTTC. This sequence encodes CASSLEGTRWETQYF. The gene calls are TRBV28 and TRBJ2-5, with D perhaps matching TRBD2 (6 bases). Germline V gene lookup returns CDR1 MDHEN and CDR2 SYDVKM. Between the trimmed V and J ends, which lost 3 bases and 5 bases, there was a span of 16 bases. This CDR3 is built from 15 residues.

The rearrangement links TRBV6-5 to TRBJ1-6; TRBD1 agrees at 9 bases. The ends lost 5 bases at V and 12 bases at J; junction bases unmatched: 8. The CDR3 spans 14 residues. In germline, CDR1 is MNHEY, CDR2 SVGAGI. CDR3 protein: CASSPGQGIGPLHF. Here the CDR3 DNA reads TGTGCCAGCAGTCCGGGACAGGGAATCGGACCCCTCCACTTT.

The CDR3 region is CASTLAGGGETQYF. DNA for the CDR3: TGTGCCAGCACCTTAGCGGGGGGCGGGGAGACCCAGTACTTC. The V gene is TRBV6-6, the J gene TRBJ2-5; 10 bases align to TRBD2. The CDR3 runs 14 residues. Germline V gives CDR1 MNHNY, CDR2 SVGAGI (reference sequence). Trimming removed 7 bases from V and 5 bases from J; junction bases left unmatched: 7.

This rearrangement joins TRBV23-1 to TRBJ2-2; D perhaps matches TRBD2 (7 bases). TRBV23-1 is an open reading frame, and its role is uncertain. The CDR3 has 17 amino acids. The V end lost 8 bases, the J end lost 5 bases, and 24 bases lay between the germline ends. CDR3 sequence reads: CASGLPPGGRKTGELFF. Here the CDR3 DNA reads TGCGCCAGCGGACTGCCGCCCGGGGGGCGTAAAACCGGGGAGCTGTTTTTT.

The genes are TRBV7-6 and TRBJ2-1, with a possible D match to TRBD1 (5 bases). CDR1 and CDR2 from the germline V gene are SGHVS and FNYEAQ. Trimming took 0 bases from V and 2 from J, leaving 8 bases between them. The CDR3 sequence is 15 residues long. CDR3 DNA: TGTGCCAGCAGCTTAGCGCAAGGGGCCTACAATGAGCAGTTCTTC. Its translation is CASSLAQGAYNEQFF.

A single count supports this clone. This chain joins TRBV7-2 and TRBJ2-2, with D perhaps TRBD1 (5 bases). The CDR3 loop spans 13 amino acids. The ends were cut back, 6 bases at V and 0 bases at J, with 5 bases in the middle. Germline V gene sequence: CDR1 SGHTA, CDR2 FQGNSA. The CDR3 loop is CASRGPNTGELFF. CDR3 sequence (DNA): TGTGCCAGCAGGGGGCCGAACACCGGGGAGCTGTTTTTT.

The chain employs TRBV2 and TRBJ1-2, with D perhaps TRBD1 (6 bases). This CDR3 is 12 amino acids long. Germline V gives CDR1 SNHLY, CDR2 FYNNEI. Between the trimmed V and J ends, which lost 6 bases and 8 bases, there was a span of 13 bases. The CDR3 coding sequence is TGTGCCAGCAGCGTGTTAGGGGGAGGCTACACCTTC. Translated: CASSVLGGGYTF.

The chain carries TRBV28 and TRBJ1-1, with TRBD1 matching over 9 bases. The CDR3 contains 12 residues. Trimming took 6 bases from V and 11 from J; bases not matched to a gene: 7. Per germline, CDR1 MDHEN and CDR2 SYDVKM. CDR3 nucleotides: TGTGCCAGCAGCTACAGGGGGCGGAGGGCTTTCTTT. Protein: CASSYRGRRAFF. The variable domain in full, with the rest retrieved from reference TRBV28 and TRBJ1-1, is DVKVTQSSRYLVKRTGEKVFLECVQDMDHENMFWYRQDPGLGLRLIYFSYDVKMKEKGDIPEGYSVSREKKERFSLILESASTNQTSMYLCASSYRGRRAFFGQGTRLTVV.